The 28 T cell receptor beta chains reported below all come from one sample, sequenced in a study of shared clonotypes between healthy human individuals. The method was immunoSEQ multiplex PCR; TCRdb's version includes in-frame clones alone and lacks a portion of them. The table includes about 1.5 million clones, 95% to 99% detected once. Sequenced material: naive CD4+ T cells sorted from blood. This sample's subset: CD45RA+ positively selected. The receptors stem from a man in his thirties or forties in good health.

The chain is built from TRBV5-4 and TRBJ1-1, with a possible D match to TRBD1 (6 bases). Germline V gene data show CDR1 as SGHNT and CDR2 as YYREEE (reference sequence). With 4 bases removed from V and 6 bases from J, the gap between germline ends came to 13 bases. This CDR3 region has 13 residues. This CDR3 reads CASSDTGTPEAFF. CDR3 bases: TGTGCCAGCAGCGATACAGGGACCCCTGAAGCTTTCTTT.

The chain is built from TRBV27 and TRBJ1-1; no definite D call. The ends were cut back, 5 bases at V and 0 bases at J, with 10 bases in the middle. Germline CDR1 MNHEY, CDR2 SMNVEV (reference sequence). The CDR3 contains 14 residues. CDR3 in DNA: TGTGCCAGCAGTCTAAACCAGATGAACACTGAAGCTTTCTTT. This encodes CASSLNQMNTEAFF.

The chain joins TRBV11-2 to TRBJ2-2; D gene ambiguous. Trimming took off 9 bases at V and 0 bases at J, with 8 bases between the two ends. This CDR3 region has 13 residues. Germline values: CDR1 SGHAT, CDR2 FQNNGV. This chain's CDR3 is CASVDANTGELFF. The CDR3 region has the DNA TGTGCCAGTGTGGACGCGAACACCGGGGAGCTGTTTTTT.

This chain's CDR3 is CASSLDPVNTEAFF. CDR3 DNA sequence: TGTGCCAGCAGCTTGGACCCAGTGAACACTGAAGCTTTCTTT. This rearrangement joins TRBV5-4 to TRBJ1-1, with D hard to call. Germline V lookup: CDR1 SGHNT, CDR2 YYREEE (reference sequence). This CDR3 spans 14 amino acids. V lost 0 bases, J lost 0 bases, and 6 bases lay in between.

This clone was observed once. The chain is built from TRBV25-1 and TRBJ2-3; D perhaps matches TRBD1 (6 bases). V was shortened by 0 bases and J by 6 bases, with 10 bases between the two germline ends. Germline CDR1 and CDR2: MGHDK and SYGVNS. The CDR3 runs 14 residues. This CDR3 reads CASSEYRGKDTQYF. The DNA of the CDR3 is TGTGCCAGCAGTGAATACAGGGGTAAGGATACGCAGTATTTT.

Of note for this clone: Other nucleotide sequences from this sample produce the same CDR3. The V and J genes are TRBV11-2 and TRBJ2-7; weak D call: TRBD1 (5 bases). Germline values: CDR1 SGHAT, CDR2 FQNNGV. The V gene lost 11 bases and the J gene lost 3 bases, with 11 bases spanning the gap. This CDR3 has 11 residues. CDR3 coding DNA: TGTGCCTCCAGGGAAGGCTACGAGCAGTACTTC. Translated, it gives CASREGYEQYF.

This chain connects TRBV2 to TRBJ2-7; unclear D gene. The CDR3 is 15 residues long. V shed 4 bases and J shed 1 base, with 14 bases lying between them. Germline V CDR1 and CDR2: SNHLY, FYNNEI. The CDR3 reads CASSAAMRASYEQYF. Here the CDR3 DNA reads TGTGCCAGCAGTGCCGCAATGAGAGCATCCTACGAGCAGTACTTC.

This clone was seen only once. The chain employs TRBV5-1 and TRBJ2-7; unclear D gene. In germline, CDR1 is SGHRS, CDR2 YFSETQ. V was clipped by 0 bases and J by 5 bases, with 12 bases between them. The CDR3 has 14 amino acids. CDR3 region: CASSLVTVLNEQYF. The CDR3 DNA is TGCGCCAGCAGCTTGGTTACTGTCCTAAACGAGCAGTACTTC.

This sequence joins TRBV28 and TRBJ2-5; D might be TRBD2 (5 bases). The germline V gene encodes CDR1 MDHEN and CDR2 SYDVKM. V shed 8 bases and J shed 5 bases, with 15 bases lying between them. CDR3 length: 13 amino acids. CDR3 nucleotides: TGTGCCAGCGGAGGTCCCAAGCGGGAGACCCAGTACTTC. Protein product: CASGGPKRETQYF.

V usage is TRBV30 and J usage is TRBJ1-1, with unresolved D. The CDR3 totals 13 residues. V was pared by 3 bases and J by 0 bases, with 8 bases between. Germline assignment: CDR1 GTSNPN and CDR2 SVGIG (reference sequence). In nucleotides, the CDR3 is TGTGCCTGGAGAGGCAGTTTGAACACTGAAGCTTTCTTT. It codes for CAWRGSLNTEAFF. The full variable domain, completed using reference TRBV30 and TRBJ1-1, is SQTIHQWPATLVQPVGSPLSLECTVEGTSNPNLYWYRQAAGRGLQLLFYSVGIGQISSEVPQNLSASRPQDRQFILSSKKLLLSDSGFYLCAWRGSLNTEAFFGQGTRLTVV.

This chain uses TRBV28 with TRBJ1-1; D is unclear. Germline loops: CDR1 MDHEN, CDR2 SYDVKM. Trimming left V 4 bases short and J 0 bases short, with 9 bases between. The CDR3 consists of 14 residues. CDR3 nucleotides: TGTGCCAGCAGTTCTGCCCGCTTGAACACTGAAGCTTTCTTT. Translation: CASSSARLNTEAFF.

This clone was picked up a small number of times. V is TRBV28 and J is TRBJ2-2, with D unclear. The germline gives CDR1 MDHEN, CDR2 SYDVKM. The V gene lost 2 bases and the J gene lost 8 bases, with 9 bases spanning the gap. The CDR3 is 13 residues long. CDR3 loop: CASSLPALGELFF. The CDR3 coding sequence is TGTGCCAGCAGTTTACCCGCCTTAGGGGAGCTGTTTTTT.

This clone appeared a single time. The chain employs TRBV5-1 and TRBJ2-6; either TRBD1 or TRBD2 may supply D (5 bases each). CDR1 and CDR2 from the germline V gene are SGHRS and YFSETQ. Trimming stripped 2 bases from V and 3 bases from J, with 12 bases between. The CDR3 is 16 residues long. CDR3 residues: CASSLQRGGGANVLTF. The CDR3 region has the DNA TGCGCCAGCAGCTTACAGAGGGGCGGTGGGGCCAACGTCCTGACTTTC.

This CDR3 is CASSQDKGANYGYTF. Written as DNA, the CDR3 is TGTGCCAGCAGCCAAGATAAGGGGGCTAACTATGGCTACACCTTC. The chain carries TRBV4-2 and TRBJ1-2; possibly TRBD1 for D (6 bases). CDR1 is LGHNA, CDR2 YNFKEQ, per germline. The CDR3 totals 15 residues. Between the trimmed V and J ends, which lost 0 bases and 0 bases, there was a span of 8 bases.

The chain links TRBV7-6 to TRBJ2-1, with TRBD2 matching over 11 bases. Germline V gives CDR1 SGHVS, CDR2 FNYEAQ. V gave up 5 bases and J gave up 9 bases; unmatched junction bases: 3. This CDR3 comprises 13 residues. Here the CDR3 reads CASSLGLAVEQFF. DNA for the CDR3: TGTGCCAGCAGCCTGGGACTAGCGGTTGAGCAGTTCTTC. Looking up the rest from reference TRBV7-6 and TRBJ2-1 gives the full variable domain: GAGVSQSPRYKVTKRGQDVALRCDPISGHVSLYWYRQALGQGPEFLTYFNYEAQQDKSGLPNDRFSAERPEGSISTLTIQRTEQRDSAMYRCASSLGLAVEQFFGPGTRLTVL.

V and J are TRBV29-1 and TRBJ1-2; D is undetermined. This CDR3 has 13 residues. Germline values: CDR1 SQVTM, CDR2 ANQGSEA. The germline V and J ends were trimmed by 6 bases and 2 bases, with 13 bases remaining between them. In DNA form, the CDR3 reads TGCAGCGTCGCCTACTCATCGAACTATGGCTACACCTTC. It is translated as CSVAYSSNYGYTF. Full variable domain (missing parts from reference TRBV29-1 and TRBJ1-2): SAVISQKPSRDICQRGTSLTIQCQVDSQVTMMFWYRQQPGQSLTLIATANQGSEATYESGFVIDKFPISRPNLTFSTLTVSNMSPEDSSIYLCSVAYSSNYGYTFGSGTRLTVV.

The rearrangement links TRBV18 to TRBJ2-7; 10 nucleotides agree with TRBD1. With V trimmed by 1 base and J by 1 base, 4 bases remained unmatched. CDR3 length: 16 residues. The germline V gene encodes CDR1 KGHSH and CDR2 LQKENI. CDR3: CASSPQGTGASYEQYF. The CDR3 DNA reads TGTGCCAGCTCACCACAGGGGACAGGGGCTTCCTACGAGCAGTACTTC.

The genes are TRBV29-1 and TRBJ2-1; D unresolved. This CDR3 is built from 11 residues. V shed 7 bases and J shed 4 bases, with 8 bases lying between them. Germline V gene data show CDR1 as SQVTM and CDR2 as ANQGSEA. The CDR3 DNA reads TGCAGCGAAATAGATTACAATGAGCAGTTCTTC. Its protein product is CSEIDYNEQFF.

This clone was detected only once. The chain carries TRBV9 and TRBJ1-5; 12 nucleotides agree with TRBD1. Trimming cost V 5 bases and J 3 bases; bases outside gene matches: 9. The length of the CDR3 is 17 residues. Germline values: CDR1 SGDLS, CDR2 YYNGEE. CDR3 nucleotides: TGTGCCAGCAGATTCCGGGACAGGGGGCTGAACAATCAGCCCCAGCATTTT. Residues: CASRFRDRGLNNQPQHF.

This clone was counted once. The chain is built from TRBV6-5 and TRBJ2-7; D ambiguous. Germline-derived CDR1 and CDR2 are MNHEY and SVGAGI. Trimming shortened V by 5 bases and J by 4 bases, and 12 bases separated the two germline ends. The CDR3 covers 13 residues. The DNA for the CDR3 is TGTGCCAGCAGTAACCTACAGCCGTACGAGCAGTACTTC. It codes for CASSNLQPYEQYF.

The V and J genes are TRBV27 and TRBJ2-7, with D perhaps TRBD1 (5 bases). From germline, CDR1 is MNHEY and CDR2 SMNVEV (reference sequence). The CDR3 is 16 amino acids. Trimming shortened V by 3 bases and J by 2 bases, and 17 bases separated the two germline ends. The CDR3 coding sequence is TGTGCCAGCAGTTTCAAAACAATGACAGCCCCCTACGAGCAGTACTTC. It yields the protein CASSFKTMTAPYEQYF.

The chain recombines TRBV29-1 with TRBJ2-3; 11 nucleotides line up with TRBD1. The germline CDR1 and CDR2 sequences are SQVTM and ANQGSEA. This CDR3 contains 15 residues. V was pared by 6 bases and J by 3 bases, with 8 bases of the junction left unmatched. CDR3 loop: CSVLRTGGQTDTQYF. The CDR3 nucleotides read TGCAGCGTACTTAGGACAGGGGGCCAGACAGATACGCAGTATTTT.

The V and J genes are TRBV5-4 and TRBJ2-2, with D possibly matching TRBD2 (5 bases). The length of the CDR3 is 16 residues. Trimming took 6 bases from V and 3 from J, leaving 18 bases between them. The germline gives CDR1 SGHNT, CDR2 YYREEE (reference sequence). The CDR3 sequence: CASTPRVHGDTGELFF. For the CDR3, the DNA is TGTGCCAGCACCCCGAGGGTCCACGGAGACACCGGGGAGCTGTTTTTT.

With respect to this clone: Other DNA sequences from this sample encode an identical CDR3 as well. The chain carries TRBV5-1 and TRBJ2-7; 7 bases match TRBD1. Germline V CDR1 and CDR2: SGHRS, YFSETQ. With V trimmed by 0 bases and J by 2 bases, 2 bases remained unmatched. The CDR3 contains 14 residues. The CDR3 region has the DNA TGCGCCAGCAGCTTGGACGGGACAGCCTACGAGCAGTACTTC. Residues: CASSLDGTAYEQYF.

The chain is built from TRBV6-5 and TRBJ2-1; a possible D gene is TRBD1 (6 bases). Germline assignment: CDR1 MNHEY and CDR2 SVGAGI. V lost 4 bases and J 2 bases, leaving 12 bases between the germline ends. This CDR3 contains 15 residues. The CDR3 bases are TGTGCCAGCAGTTCCGGGACAATTCCCTACAATGAGCAGTTCTTC. This gives the protein CASSSGTIPYNEQFF.

This clone was found once. This chain joins TRBV15 and TRBJ2-5, with D possibly TRBD2 on 5 matching bases. The CDR3 covers 13 residues. V lost 6 bases and J lost 1, with 9 bases in between. Germline lookup yields CDR1 LNHNV and CDR2 YYDKDF (reference sequence). The CDR3 DNA reads TGTGCCACCAGTCATGAGGGCCAAGAGACCCAGTACTTC. Amino acids: CATSHEGQETQYF.

This chain connects TRBV13 to TRBJ1-2; D might be TRBD1 (6 bases). Looked up from germline, CDR1 is PRHDT and CDR2 is FYEKMQ (reference sequence). Trimming took 4 bases from V and 8 from J, leaving 14 bases between them. This CDR3 has 13 amino acids. The DNA for the CDR3 is TGTGCCAGCAGCTATTACAGGGTGAGGGGCTACACCTTC. The encoded protein is CASSYYRVRGYTF.

The V and J genes are TRBV7-9 and TRBJ1-1; D not resolved. This CDR3 is 14 amino acids long. From germline, CDR1 is SEHNR and CDR2 FQNEAQ (reference sequence). Trimming removed 4 bases at V and 4 bases at J, with 13 bases between. DNA of the CDR3: TGTGCCAGCAGCTCCCCGTCCCTAATCACTGAAGCTTTCTTT. Its translation is CASSSPSLITEAFF.